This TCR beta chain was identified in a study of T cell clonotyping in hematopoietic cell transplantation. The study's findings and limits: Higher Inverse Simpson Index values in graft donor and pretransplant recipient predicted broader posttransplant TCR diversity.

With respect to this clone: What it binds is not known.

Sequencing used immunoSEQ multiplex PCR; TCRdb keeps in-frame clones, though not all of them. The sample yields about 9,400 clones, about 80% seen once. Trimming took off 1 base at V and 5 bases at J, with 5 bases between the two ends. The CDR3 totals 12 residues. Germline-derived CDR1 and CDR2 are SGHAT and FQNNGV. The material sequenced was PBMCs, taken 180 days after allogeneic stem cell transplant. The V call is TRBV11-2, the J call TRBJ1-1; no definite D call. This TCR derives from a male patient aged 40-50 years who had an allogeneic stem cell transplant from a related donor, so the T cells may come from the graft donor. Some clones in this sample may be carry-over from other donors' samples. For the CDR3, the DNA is TGTGCCAGCAGCTTAGGTGAGACTGAAGCTTTCTTT. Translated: CASSLGETEAFF.